In this sample, the clone carrying this T cell receptor beta chain turned up once. The data stem from a study of CD8+ T cells in alopecia areata. V was trimmed by 2 bases and J by 8 bases, leaving 7 bases between them. The CDR3 extends over 12 amino acids. The germline V gene has CDR1 MNHEY and CDR2 SVGAGI. RNA, once extracted, was reverse transcribed into cDNA for use as the sequencing template. The repertoire was sequenced with immunoSEQ multiplex PCR; TCRdb's copy has only in-frame clones and lacks some. The table has around 140,000 clones, about 89% seen once. The sequence derives from a human donor with alopecia areata. The rearrangement joins TRBV6-5 to TRBJ2-1; D unresolved. Here the sequenced sample was CD8+ T cells sorted from blood, taken at week 0. Written as DNA, the CDR3 is TGTGCCAGCAGTTACAACCGGTATGAGCAGTTCTTC. Protein sequence: CASSYNRYEQFF.